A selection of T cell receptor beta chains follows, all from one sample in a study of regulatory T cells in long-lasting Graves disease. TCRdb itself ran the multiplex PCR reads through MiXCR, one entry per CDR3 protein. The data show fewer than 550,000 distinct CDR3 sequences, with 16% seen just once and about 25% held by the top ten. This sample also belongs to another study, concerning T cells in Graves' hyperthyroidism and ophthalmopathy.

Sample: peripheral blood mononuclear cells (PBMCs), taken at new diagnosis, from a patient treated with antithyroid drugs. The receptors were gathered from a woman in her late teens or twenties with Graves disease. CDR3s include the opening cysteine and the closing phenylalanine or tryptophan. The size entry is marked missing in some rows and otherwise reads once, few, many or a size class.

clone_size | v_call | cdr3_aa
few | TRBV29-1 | CSVPPVGTYNEQFF
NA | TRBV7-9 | CASPDTQYF
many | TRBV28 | CASASPPTQYF
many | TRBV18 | CASSRQGYQPQHF
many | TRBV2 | CASSEGGAGGGTDTQYF
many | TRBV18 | CASSPTSKADTQYF
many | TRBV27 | CASSLFGQVDNEQFF
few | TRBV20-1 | CSARTSGSFNEQFF
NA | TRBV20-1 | CSASGGGPSSYEQYF
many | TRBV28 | CASRDSMNTEAFF
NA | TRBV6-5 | CASSYGGRAEEETQYF
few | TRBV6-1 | CASSVRLGGSGANVLTF
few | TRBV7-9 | CASSNRVTRVGRTDTQYF
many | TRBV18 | CASSPLLGRSYNEQFF
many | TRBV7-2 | CASRRNNEQFF
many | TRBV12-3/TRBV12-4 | CASTTGYGYTF
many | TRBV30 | CAWSPDGDGELFF
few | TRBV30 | CAWSSGVQETQYF
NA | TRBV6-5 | CASSLSGRTAYEQYF
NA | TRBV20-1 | CSARDPSRKTEFF
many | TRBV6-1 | CASSVRGQSFLNEQFF
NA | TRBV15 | CATSVTGNQPQHF
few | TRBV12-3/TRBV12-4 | CASRKTSGRDRTDTQYF
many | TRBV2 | CASSDRDREETQYF
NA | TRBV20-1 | CSARESGAGLYEQYF
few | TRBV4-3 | CASSQGDRPTTEAFF
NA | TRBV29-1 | CSVKQSTDTQYF
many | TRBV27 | CASSLSITTTRYEQYF